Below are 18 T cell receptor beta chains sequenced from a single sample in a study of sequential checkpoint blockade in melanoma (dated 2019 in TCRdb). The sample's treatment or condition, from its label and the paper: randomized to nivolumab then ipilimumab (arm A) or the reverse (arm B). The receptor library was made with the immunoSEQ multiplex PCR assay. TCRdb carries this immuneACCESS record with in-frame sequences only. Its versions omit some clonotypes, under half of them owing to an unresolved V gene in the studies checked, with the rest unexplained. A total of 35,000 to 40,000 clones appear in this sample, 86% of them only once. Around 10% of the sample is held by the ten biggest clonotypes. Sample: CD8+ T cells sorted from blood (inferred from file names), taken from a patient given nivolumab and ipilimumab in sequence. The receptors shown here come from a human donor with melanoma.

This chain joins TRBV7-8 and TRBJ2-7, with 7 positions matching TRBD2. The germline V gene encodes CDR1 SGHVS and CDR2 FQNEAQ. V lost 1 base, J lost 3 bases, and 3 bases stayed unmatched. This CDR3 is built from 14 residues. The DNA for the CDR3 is TGTGCCAGCAGCTTAGGGGACTACCTCTACGAGCAGTACGTC. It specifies CASSLGDYLYEQYV.

The CDR3 coding sequence is TGCGCCAGCAGCTTGGTCAGCGAAAACATTCAGTACTTC. This encodes CASSLVSENIQYF. V usage is TRBV5-1 and J usage is TRBJ2-4; unclear D gene. The CDR3 totals 13 residues. Germline lookup yields CDR1 SGHRS and CDR2 YFSETQ. Trimming stripped 0 bases from V and 5 bases from J, with 6 bases between. The entire variable domain, with the rest obtained from reference TRBV5-1 and TRBJ2-4, is as follows: KAGVTQTPRYLIKTRGQQVTLSCSPISGHRSVSWYQQTPGQGLQFLFEYFSETQRNKGNFPGRFSGRQFSNSRSEMNVSTLELGDSALYLCASSLVSENIQYFGAGTRLSVL.

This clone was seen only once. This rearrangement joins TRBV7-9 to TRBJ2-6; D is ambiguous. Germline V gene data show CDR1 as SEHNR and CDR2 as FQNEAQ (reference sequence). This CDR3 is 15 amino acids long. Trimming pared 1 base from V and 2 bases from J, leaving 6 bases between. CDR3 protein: CASSLVQTGANVLTF. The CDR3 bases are TGTGCCAGCAGCTTAGTTCAAACTGGGGCCAACGTCCTGACTTTC. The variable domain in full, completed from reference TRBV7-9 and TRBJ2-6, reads DTGVSQNPRHKITKRGQNVTFRCDPISEHNRLYWYRQTLGQGPEFLTYFQNEAQLEKSRLLSDRFSAERPKGSFSTLEIQRTEQGDSAMYLCASSLVQTGANVLTFGAGSRLTVL.

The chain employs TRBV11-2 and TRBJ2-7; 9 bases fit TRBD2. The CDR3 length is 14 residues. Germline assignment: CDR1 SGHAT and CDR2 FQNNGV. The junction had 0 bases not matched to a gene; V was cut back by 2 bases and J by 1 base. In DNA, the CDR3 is TGTGCCAGCAGCTTACTAGCGGGATCCTACGAGCAGTACTTC. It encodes CASSLLAGSYEQYF.

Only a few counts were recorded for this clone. The CDR3 DNA reads as TGTGCCAGCAGCTTAGGGCAGGGGAGTGAAAAACTGTTTTTT. This codes for CASSLGQGSEKLFF. The V and J genes are TRBV7-6 and TRBJ1-4, with D possibly TRBD1 on 6 matching bases. Germline CDR1 and CDR2: SGHVS and FNYEAQ. This CDR3 is 14 amino acids long. V lost 1 base and J 7 bases, leaving 10 bases between the germline ends.

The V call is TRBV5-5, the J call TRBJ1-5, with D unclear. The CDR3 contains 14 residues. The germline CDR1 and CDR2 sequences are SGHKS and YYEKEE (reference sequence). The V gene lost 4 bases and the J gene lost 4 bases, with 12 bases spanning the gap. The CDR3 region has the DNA TGTGCCAGCAGCCGCGGAGGGAATAATCAGCCCCAGCATTTT. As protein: CASSRGGNNQPQHF.

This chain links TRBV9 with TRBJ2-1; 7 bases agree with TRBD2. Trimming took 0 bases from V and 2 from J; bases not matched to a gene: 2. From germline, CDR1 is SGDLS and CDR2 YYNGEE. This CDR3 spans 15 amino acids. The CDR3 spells CASSVESGTYNEQFF. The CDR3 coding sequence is TGTGCCAGCAGCGTAGAAAGCGGGACCTACAATGAGCAGTTCTTC. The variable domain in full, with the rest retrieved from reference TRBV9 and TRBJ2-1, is DSGVTQTPKHLITATGQRVTLRCSPRSGDLSVYWYQQSLDQGLQFLIQYYNGEERAKGNILERFSAQQFPDLHSELNLSSLELGDSALYFCASSVESGTYNEQFFGPGTRLTVL.

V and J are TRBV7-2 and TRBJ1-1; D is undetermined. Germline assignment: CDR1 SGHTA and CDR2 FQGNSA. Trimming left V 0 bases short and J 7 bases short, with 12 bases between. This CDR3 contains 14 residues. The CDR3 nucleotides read TGTGCCAGCAGCTTAGCGTATATGGGCAGTGAAGCTTTCTTT. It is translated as CASSLAYMGSEAFF. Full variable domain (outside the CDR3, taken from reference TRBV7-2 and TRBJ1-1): GAGVSQSPSNKVTEKGKDVELRCDPISGHTALYWYRQSLGQGLEFLIYFQGNSAPDKSGLPSDRFSAERTGGSVSTLTIQRTQQEDSAVYLCASSLAYMGSEAFFGQGTRLTVV.

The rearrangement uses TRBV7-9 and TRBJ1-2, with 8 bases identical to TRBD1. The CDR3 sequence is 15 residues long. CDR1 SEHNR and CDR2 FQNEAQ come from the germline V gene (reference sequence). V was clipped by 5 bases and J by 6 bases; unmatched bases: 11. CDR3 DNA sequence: TGTGCCAGCAGCGGGATGGGACAGGCGGTAGATGGCTACACCTTC. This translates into CASSGMGQAVDGYTF. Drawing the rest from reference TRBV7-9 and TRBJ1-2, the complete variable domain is DTGVSQNPRHKITKRGQNVTFRCDPISEHNRLYWYRQTLGQGPEFLTYFQNEAQLEKSRLLSDRFSAERPKGSFSTLEIQRTEQGDSAMYLCASSGMGQAVDGYTFGSGTRLTVV.

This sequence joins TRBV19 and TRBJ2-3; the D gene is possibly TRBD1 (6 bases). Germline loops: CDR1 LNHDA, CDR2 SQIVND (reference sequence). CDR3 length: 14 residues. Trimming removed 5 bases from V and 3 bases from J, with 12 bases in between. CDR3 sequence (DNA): TGTGCCAGTAGTCTGGGGGCTACTACAGATACGCAGTATTTT. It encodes CASSLGATTDTQYF.

The CDR3 is CAWRVGGQYNEQFF. For the CDR3, the DNA is TGTGCCTGGAGGGTTGGAGGACAGTACAATGAGCAGTTCTTC. The chain combines TRBV30 with TRBJ2-1; TRBD1 is a possible D gene (6 bases). The CDR3 loop spans 14 amino acids. CDR1 is GTSNPN, CDR2 SVGIG, per germline (reference sequence). The V end lost 3 bases, the J end lost 4 bases, and 13 bases lay between the germline ends. The whole variable domain, filled in from reference TRBV30 and TRBJ2-1, reads SQTIHQWPATLVQPVGSPLSLECTVEGTSNPNLYWYRQAAGRGLQLLFYSVGIGQISSEVPQNLSASRPQDRQFILSSKKLLLSDSGFYLCAWRVGGQYNEQFFGPGTRLTVL.

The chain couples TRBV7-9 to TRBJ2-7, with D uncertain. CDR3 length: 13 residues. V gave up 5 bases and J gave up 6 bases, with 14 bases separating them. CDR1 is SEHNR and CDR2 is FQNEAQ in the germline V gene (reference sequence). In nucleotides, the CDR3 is TGTGCCAGCAGCGATACGGGTGTCTCCGAGCAGTACTTC. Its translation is CASSDTGVSEQYF.

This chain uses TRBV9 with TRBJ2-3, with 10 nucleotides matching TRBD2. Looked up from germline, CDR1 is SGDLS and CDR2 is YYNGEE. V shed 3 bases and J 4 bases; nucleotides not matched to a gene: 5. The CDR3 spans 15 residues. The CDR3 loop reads CASSAGTSAPDTQYF. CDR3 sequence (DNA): TGTGCCAGCAGCGCCGGGACTAGCGCCCCAGATACGCAGTATTTT.

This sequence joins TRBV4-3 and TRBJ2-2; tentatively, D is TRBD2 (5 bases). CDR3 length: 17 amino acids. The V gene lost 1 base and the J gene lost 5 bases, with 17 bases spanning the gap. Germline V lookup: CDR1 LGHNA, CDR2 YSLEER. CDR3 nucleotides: TGCGCCAGCAGCCAAGGATTCGGGCTAGCTGGGACCGGGGAGCTGTTTTTT. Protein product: CASSQGFGLAGTGELFF.

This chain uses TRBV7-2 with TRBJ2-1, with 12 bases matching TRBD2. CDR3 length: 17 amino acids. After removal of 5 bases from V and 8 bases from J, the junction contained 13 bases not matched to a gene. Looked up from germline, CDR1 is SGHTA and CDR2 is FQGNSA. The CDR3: CASSPLGLAGGPDEQFF. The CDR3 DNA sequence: TGTGCCAGCAGCCCATTAGGTCTAGCGGGAGGGCCCGATGAGCAGTTCTTC.

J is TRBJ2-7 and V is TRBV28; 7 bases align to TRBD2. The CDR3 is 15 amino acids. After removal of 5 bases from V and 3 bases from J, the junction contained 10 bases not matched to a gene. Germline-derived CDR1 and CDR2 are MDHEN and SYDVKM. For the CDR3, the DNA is TGTGCCAGCAGTCCCCTAGCGGAGGGAGTCTACGAGCAGTACTTC. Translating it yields CASSPLAEGVYEQYF. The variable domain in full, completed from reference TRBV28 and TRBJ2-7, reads DVKVTQSSRYLVKRTGEKVFLECVQDMDHENMFWYRQDPGLGLRLIYFSYDVKMKEKGDIPEGYSVSREKKERFSLILESASTNQTSMYLCASSPLAEGVYEQYFGPGTRLTVT.

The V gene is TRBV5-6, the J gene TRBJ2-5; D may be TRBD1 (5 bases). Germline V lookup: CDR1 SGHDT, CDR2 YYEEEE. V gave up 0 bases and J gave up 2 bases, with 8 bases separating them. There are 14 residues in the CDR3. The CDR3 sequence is CASSLGGAQETQYF. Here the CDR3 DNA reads TGTGCCAGCAGCTTGGGTGGGGCGCAAGAGACCCAGTACTTC.

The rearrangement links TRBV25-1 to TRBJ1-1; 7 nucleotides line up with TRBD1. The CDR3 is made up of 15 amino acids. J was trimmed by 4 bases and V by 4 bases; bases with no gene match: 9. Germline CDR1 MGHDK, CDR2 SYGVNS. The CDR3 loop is CASSASTGTVTEAFF. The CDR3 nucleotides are TGTGCCAGCAGTGCGTCGACAGGGACGGTCACTGAAGCTTTCTTT.